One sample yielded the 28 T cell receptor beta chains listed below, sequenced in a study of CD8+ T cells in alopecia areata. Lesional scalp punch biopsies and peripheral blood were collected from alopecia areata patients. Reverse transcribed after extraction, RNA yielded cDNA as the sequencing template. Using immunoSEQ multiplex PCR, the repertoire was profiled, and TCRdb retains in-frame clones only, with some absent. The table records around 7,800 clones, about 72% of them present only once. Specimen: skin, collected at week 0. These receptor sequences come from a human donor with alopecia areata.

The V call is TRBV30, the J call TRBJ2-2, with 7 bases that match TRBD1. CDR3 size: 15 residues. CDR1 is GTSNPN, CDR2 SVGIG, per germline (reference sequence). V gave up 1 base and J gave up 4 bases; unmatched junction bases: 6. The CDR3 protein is CAWSDLTGFTGELFF. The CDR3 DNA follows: TGTGCCTGGAGTGACCTGACAGGGTTCACCGGGGAGCTGTTTTTT.

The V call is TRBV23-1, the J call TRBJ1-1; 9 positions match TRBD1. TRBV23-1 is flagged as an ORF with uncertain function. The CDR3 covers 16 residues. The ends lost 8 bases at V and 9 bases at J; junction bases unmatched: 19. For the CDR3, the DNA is TGCGCCAGCCCCCCGGGACAGGGTTATGAACACTGCAAAGCTTTCTTT. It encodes CASPPGQGYEHCKAFF.

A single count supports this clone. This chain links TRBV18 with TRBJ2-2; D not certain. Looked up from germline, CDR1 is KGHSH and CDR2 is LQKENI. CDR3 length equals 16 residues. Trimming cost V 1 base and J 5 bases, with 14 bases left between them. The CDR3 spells CASSPLAVGETGELFF. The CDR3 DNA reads TGTGCCAGCTCACCACTGGCGGTGGGCGAAACCGGGGAGCTGTTTTTT.

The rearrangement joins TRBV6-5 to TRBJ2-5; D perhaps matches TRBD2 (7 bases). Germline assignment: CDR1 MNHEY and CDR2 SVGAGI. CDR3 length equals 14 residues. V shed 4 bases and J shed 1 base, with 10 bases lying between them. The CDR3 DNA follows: TGTGCCAGCAGTTTTCGGGGGGCCCAAGAGACCCAGTACTTC. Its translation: CASSFRGAQETQYF.

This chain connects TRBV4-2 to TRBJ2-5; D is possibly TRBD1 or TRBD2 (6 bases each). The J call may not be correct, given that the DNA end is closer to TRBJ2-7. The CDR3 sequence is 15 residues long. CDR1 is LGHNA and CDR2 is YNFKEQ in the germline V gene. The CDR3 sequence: CASSRGTPGAYEQYF. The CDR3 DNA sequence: TGTGCCAGCAGTCGCGGGACACCAGGCGCCTACGAGCAGTACTTC.

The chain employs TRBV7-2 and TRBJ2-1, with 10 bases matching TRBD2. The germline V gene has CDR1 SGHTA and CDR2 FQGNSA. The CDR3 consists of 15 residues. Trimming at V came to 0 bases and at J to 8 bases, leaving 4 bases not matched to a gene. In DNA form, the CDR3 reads TGTGCCAGCAGCTTAGCGCGGCTAGCGGGGGATGAGCAGTTCTTC. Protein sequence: CASSLARLAGDEQFF.

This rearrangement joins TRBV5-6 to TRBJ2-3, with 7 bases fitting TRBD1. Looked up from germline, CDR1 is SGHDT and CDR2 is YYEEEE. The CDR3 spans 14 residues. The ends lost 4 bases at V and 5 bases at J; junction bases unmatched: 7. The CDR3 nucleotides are TGTGCCAGCAGCAACACAGGGGACGTAGATACGCAGTATTTT. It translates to CASSNTGDVDTQYF. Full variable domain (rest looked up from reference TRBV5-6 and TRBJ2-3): DAGVTQSPTHLIKTRGQQVTLRCSPKSGHDTVSWYQQALGQGPQFIFQYYEEEERQRGNFPDRFSGHQFPNYSSELNVNALLLGDSALYLCASSNTGDVDTQYFGPGTRLTVL.

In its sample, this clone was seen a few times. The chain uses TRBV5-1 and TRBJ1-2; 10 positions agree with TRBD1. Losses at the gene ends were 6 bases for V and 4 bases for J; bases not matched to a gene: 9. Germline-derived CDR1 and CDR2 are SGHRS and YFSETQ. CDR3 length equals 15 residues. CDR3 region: CASTIGTGDFYGYTF. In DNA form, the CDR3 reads TGCGCCAGCACCATTGGGACAGGGGACTTCTATGGCTACACCTTC.

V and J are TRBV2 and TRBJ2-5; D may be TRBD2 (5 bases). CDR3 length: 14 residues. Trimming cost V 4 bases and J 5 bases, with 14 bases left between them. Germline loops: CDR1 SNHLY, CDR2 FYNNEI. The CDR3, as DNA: TGTGCCAGCAGTGCCGGGATATCGGGGGAGACCCAGTACTTC. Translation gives CASSAGISGETQYF.

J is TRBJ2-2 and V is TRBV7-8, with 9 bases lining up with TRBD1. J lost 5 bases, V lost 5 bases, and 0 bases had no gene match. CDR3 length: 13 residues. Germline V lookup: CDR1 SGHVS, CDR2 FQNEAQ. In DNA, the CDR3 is TGTGCCAGCAGCGGACAGGGGACCGGGGAGCTGTTTTTT. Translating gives CASSGQGTGELFF.

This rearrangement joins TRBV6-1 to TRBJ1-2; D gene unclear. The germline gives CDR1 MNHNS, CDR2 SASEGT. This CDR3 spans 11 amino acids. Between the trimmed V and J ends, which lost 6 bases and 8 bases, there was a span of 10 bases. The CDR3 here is CASSLPGGYTF. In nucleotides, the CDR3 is TGTGCCAGCAGCCTCCCAGGCGGCTACACCTTC.

DNA of the CDR3: TGCGCCAGCAGCCAAGAATATTTTGAGGTTGTCCGTAGGACTGAAGCTTTCTTT. Translation gives CASSQEYFEVVRRTEAFF. The chain is built from TRBV4-3 and TRBJ1-1; D is ambiguous. Germline CDR1 is LGHNA and CDR2 is YSLEER. The length of the CDR3 is 18 residues. The V end was cut by 0 bases, the J end by 5 bases, with 22 bases between.

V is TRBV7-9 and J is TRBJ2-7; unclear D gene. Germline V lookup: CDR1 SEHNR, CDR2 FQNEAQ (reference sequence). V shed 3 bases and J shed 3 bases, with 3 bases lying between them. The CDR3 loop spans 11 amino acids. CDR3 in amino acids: CASSFNYEQYF. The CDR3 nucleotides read TGTGCCAGCAGCTTTAACTACGAGCAGTACTTC.

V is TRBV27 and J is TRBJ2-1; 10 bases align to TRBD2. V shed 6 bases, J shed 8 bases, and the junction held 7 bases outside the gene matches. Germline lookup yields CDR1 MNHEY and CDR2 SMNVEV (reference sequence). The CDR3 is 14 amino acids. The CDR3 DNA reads TGTGCCAGCAGCCAAGCGGGGGGGCAGGATGAGCAGTTCTTC. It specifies CASSQAGGQDEQFF.

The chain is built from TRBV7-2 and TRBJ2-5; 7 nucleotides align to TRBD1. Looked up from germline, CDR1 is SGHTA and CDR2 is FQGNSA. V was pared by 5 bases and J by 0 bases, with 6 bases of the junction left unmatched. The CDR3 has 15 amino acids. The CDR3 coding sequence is TGTGCCAGCAGCCCCTATGACAGGGACCAAGAGACCCAGTACTTC. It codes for CASSPYDRDQETQYF.

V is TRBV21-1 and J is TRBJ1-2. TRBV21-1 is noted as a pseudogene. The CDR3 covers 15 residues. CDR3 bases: TGTGCCAGCAGCAAAGATAGTGGACGAGTCTATGGCTACACCTTC. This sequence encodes CASSKDSGRVYGYTF.

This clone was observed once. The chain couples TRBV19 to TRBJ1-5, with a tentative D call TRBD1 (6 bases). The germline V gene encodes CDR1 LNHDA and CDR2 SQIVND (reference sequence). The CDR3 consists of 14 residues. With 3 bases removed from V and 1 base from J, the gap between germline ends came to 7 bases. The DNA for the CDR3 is TGTGCCAGTAGTATTACAGGGAGCAATCAGCCCCAGCATTTT. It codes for CASSITGSNQPQHF. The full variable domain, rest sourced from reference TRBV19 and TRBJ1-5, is DGGITQSPKYLFRKEGQNVTLSCEQNLNHDAMYWYRQDPGQGLRLIYYSQIVNDFQKGDIAEGYSVSREKKESFPLTVTSAQKNPTAFYLCASSITGSNQPQHFGDGTRLSIL.

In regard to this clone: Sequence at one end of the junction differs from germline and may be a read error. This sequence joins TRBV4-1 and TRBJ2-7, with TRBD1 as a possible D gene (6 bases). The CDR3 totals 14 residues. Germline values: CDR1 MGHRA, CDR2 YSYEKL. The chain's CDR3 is CASSQGLRGYEQHF. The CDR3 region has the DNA TGCGCCAGCAGCCAAGGGCTCAGGGGCTACGAGCAGCACTTC.

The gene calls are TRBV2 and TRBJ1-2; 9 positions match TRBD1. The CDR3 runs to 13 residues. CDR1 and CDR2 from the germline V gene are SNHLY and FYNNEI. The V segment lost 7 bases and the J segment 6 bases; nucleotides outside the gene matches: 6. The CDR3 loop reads CASKTRTGDGYTF. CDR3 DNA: TGTGCCAGCAAGACCAGGACAGGGGATGGCTACACCTTC.

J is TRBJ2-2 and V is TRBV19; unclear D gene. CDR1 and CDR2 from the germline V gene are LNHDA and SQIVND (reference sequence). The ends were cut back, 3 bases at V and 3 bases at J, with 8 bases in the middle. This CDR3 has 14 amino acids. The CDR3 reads CASSIPGYTGELFF. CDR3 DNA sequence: TGTGCCAGTAGTATCCCAGGCTACACCGGGGAGCTGTTTTTT.

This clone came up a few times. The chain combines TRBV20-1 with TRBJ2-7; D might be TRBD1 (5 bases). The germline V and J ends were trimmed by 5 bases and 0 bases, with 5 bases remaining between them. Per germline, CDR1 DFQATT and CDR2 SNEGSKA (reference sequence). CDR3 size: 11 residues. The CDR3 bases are TGCAGTGCTGACAGCTCCTACGAGCAGTACTTC. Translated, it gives CSADSSYEQYF.

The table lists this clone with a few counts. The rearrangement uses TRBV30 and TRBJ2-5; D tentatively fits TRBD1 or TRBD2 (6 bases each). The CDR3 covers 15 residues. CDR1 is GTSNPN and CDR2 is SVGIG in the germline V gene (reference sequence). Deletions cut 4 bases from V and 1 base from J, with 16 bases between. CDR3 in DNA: TGTGCCTGGACTATTTTAGGGGGGCCCCAAGAGACCCAGTACTTC. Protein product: CAWTILGGPQETQYF.

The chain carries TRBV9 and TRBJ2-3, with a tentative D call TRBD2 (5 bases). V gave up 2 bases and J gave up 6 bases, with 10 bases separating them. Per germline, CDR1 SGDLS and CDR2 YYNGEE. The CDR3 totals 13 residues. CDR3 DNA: TGTGCCAGCAGCGTGGCCTTAGCGGATACGCAGTATTTT. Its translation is CASSVALADTQYF.

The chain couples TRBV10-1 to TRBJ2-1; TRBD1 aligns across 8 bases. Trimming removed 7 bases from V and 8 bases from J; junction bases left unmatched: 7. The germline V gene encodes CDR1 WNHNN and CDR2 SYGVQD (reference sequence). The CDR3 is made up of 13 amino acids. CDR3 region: CASNDRTGYEQFF. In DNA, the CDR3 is TGCGCCAGCAACGACAGGACAGGGTATGAGCAGTTCTTC.

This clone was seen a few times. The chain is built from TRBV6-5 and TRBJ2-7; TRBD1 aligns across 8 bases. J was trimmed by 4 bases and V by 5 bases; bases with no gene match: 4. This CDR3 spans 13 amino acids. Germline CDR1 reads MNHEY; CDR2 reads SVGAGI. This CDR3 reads CASSNRQGYEQYF. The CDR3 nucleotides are TGTGCCAGCAGTAATCGACAGGGGTACGAGCAGTACTTC.

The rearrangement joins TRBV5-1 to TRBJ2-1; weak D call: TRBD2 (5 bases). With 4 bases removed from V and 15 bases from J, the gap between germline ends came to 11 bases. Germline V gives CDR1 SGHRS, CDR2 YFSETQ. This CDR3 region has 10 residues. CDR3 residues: CASSVLVGFF. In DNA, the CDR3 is TGCGCCAGCAGCGTACTAGTGGGGTTCTTC.

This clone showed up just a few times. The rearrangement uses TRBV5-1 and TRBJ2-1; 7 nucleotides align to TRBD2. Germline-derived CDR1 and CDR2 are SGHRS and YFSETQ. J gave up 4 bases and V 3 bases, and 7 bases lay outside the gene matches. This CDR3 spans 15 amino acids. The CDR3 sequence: CASSSGTKAYNEQFF. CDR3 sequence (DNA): TGCGCCAGCAGCTCCGGGACTAAGGCTTACAATGAGCAGTTCTTC.

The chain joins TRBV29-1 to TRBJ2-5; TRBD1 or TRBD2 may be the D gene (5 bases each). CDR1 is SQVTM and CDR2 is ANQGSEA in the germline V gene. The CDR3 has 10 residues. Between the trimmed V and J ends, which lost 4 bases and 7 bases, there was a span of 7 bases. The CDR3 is CSVVGGTQYF. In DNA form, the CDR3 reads TGCAGCGTTGTTGGGGGGACCCAGTACTTC.